A selection of T cell receptor beta chains follows, all from one sample in a study of shared clonotypes between healthy human individuals. TCRdb's table, derived via immunoSEQ multiplex PCR, lists solely in-frame clones and lacks some. The repertoire consists of 2 million to 2.5 million clones, with over 90% occurring once and the leading ten covering 0.3% to 0.4%. Source material: naive CD4+ T cells from PBMCs. All receptors derive from a young man in good health. Some clones in this sample may be carry-over from other donors' samples. CDR3s include the opening cysteine and the closing phenylalanine or tryptophan. A D gene is named only where the DNA matches it firmly. The size of a clone is reported for some rows only, either as once, few or many, or as a class for expanded clones.

V gene	clone size	D gene	CDR3 length	CDR3 protein
TRBV28	-	TRBD1	15	CASRTLGQGLYEQYF
TRBV7-2	-	TRBD1	16	CASSLATGGVHYGYTF
TRBV19	-	-	14	CASTQRGLNTEAFF
TRBV6-6	-	-	14	CASSHPTRANVLTF
TRBV5-1	-	-	16	CASSLQAGASGVKALF
TRBV5-5	-	-	15	CASSSGTWANQPQHF
TRBV7-3	-	-	15	CASSPPGTFYNEQFF
TRBV29-1	-	-	13	CSVDSGAEEKLFF
TRBV28	-	-	15	CASSLSGRTYNEQFF
TRBV28	-	-	16	CASSFAEPYSNQPQHF
TRBV18	-	-	16	CASSPSVNRSNQPQHF
TRBV9	-	-	15	CASSNGPRQAETQYF
TRBV4-2	-	-	16	CASSQDFGGLSEKLFF
TRBV18	-	-	14	CASSLEDGDPEAFF
TRBV29-1	once	TRBD1	15	CSVDWGQGDTYGYTF
TRBV28	-	-	17	CASSPNRGRGSNYGYTF
TRBV27	-	-	16	CASSPRMRGLPYEQYF
TRBV5-4	-	-	13	CASSLSASGEQFF
TRBV5-1	-	-	14	CASNLAGLSYEQYF
TRBV9	-	-	12	CASSPGDEKLFF
TRBV30	-	-	12	CAWSGGNYEQYF
TRBV28	-	-	17	CASYLTRTRKPNTEAFF
TRBV4-2	-	TRBD2	21	CASSLRNTGLAGTGSTDTQYF
TRBV28	-	-	15	CASTPGDTTNYGYTF
TRBV5-6	-	-	15	CASSLMRQFAYEQYF
TRBV4-3	-	-	13	CASSHRPGNEQFF
TRBV4-2	-	-	13	CASSLPASKIQYF
TRBV28	-	-	13	CASRVGVSYEQYF